This TCR beta chain was sequenced during a study of T cells in Graves' hyperthyroidism and ophthalmopathy. Comments on this clonotype: Antigen: not known.

Study-level results: Ophthalmopathy cases were set apart from stable hyperthyroidism by a 13 V-J model.

Germline CDR1 reads MNHNS; CDR2 reads SASEGT. The CDR3 totals 14 residues. J was trimmed by 6 bases and V by 8 bases; bases with no gene match: 10. Amplification yielded TCR beta CDR3 regions, with RNA transcripts as the source. Researchers ran a first-round RT-PCR on the TCR CDR3 using the HTBI primer set. TCRdb used MiXCR to reprocess the multiplex PCR reads, holding one entry per CDR3 protein. The table has under 400,000 distinct CDR3 sequences, 15% to 20% seen once; the top ten hold around 15%. Investigators excluded patients with uncontrolled infection, other autoimmune disease, pregnancy or lactation. The study based diagnoses on clinical symptoms, serum thyroxine and TRAb, thyroid ultrasound and orbital computed tomography.

Sequencing was done on a sample of blood. This receptor was identified in a woman between 40 and 50 years old with Graves' ophthalmopathy. This rearrangement joins TRBV6-1 to TRBJ1-5, with 7 bases identical to TRBD1. The DNA for the CDR3 is TGTGCCAGCGGAGACAGGGAAGGGGTTCAGCCCCAGCATTTT. Its protein product is CASGDREGVQPQHF.